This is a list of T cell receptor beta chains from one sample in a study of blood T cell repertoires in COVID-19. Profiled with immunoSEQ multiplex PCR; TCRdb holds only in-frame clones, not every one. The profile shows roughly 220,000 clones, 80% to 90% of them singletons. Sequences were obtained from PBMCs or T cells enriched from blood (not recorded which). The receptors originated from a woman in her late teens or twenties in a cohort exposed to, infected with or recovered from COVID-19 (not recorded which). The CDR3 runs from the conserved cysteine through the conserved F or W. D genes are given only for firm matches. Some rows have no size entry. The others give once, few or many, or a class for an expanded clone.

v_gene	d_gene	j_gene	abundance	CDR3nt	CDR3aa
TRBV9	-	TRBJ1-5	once	TGTGCCAGCAGCCCAGACAGTTATCAGCCCCAGCATTTT	CASSPDSYQPQHF
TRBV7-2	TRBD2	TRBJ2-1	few	TGTGCCAGCAGCTCGACTAGCTTCTACAATGAGCAGTTCTTC	CASSSTSFYNEQFF
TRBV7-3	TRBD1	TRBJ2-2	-	TGTGCCAGCAGGAAGGACAGGGGTGGCACCGGGGAGCTGTTTTTT	CASRKDRGGTGELFF
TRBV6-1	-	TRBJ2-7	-	TGTGCCAGCAGTGAGTACGTAAGAGGCTACGAGCAGTACTTC	CASSEYVRGYEQYF
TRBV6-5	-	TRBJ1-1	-	TGTGCCAGCAGTTCCCCAAGTAGTTGGAACACTGAAGCTTTCTTT	CASSSPSSWNTEAFF
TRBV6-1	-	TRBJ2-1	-	TGTGCCAGCAGTGAATCCGTTGGGCTCTTCAATGAGCAGTTCTTC	CASSESVGLFNEQFF
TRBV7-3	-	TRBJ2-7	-	TGTGCCAGCAGCTTCCAATCCTACGAGCAGTACTTC	CASSFQSYEQYF
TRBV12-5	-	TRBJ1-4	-	TGTGCTAGTGGTTTGCCCCGACCCTTACTAGAAAAAAAACTGTTTTTT	CASGLPRPLLEKKLFF
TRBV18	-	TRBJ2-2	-	TGTGCCAGCTCACCTCCCTCGGCCGGAGGTGGGACCGGGGAGCTGTTTTTT	CASSPPSAGGGTGELFF
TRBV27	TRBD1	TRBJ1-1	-	TGTGCCAGCAGTTTAACAGAACAGGGGATGAACACTGAAGCTTTCTTT	CASSLTEQGMNTEAFF
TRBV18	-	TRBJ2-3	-	TGTGCCAGCTCACCCACTCCGGGGGGCATTGTAGATACGCAGTATTTT	CASSPTPGGIVDTQYF
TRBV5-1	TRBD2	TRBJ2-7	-	TGCGCCAGCAGCCCTCGGGAGGCCTACGAGCAGTACTTC	CASSPREAYEQYF
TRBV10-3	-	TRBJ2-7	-	TGTGCCATCAGTGAGTCGGCGGGGACCTACGAGCAGTACTTC	CAISESAGTYEQYF
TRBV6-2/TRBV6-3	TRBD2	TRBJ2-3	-	TGTGCCAGCAGTTACTCTAGGGCTAGCGGGGTACTCACAGATACGCAGTATTTT	CASSYSRASGVLTDTQYF
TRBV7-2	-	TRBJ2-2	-	TGTGCCAGCAGCTTTAAGGAAGGGGACACCGGGGAGCTGTTTTTT	CASSFKEGDTGELFF
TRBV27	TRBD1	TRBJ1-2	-	TGTGCCAGCAGTCCCCGGACAGGGGAAGTCCATGGCTACACCTTC	CASSPRTGEVHGYTF
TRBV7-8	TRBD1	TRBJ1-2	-	TGTGCCAGCAGCTTAAGGGACAGGTCGACTATTAACTATGGCTACACCTTC	CASSLRDRSTINYGYTF
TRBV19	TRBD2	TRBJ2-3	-	TGTGCCAGTACTAGCGGGGGTACAAGTACGCAGTATTTT	CASTSGGTSTQYF
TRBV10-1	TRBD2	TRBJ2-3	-	TGCGCCAGCAGTGAGTCGCAGCGGGAACGAGATACGCAGTATTTT	CASSESQRERDTQYF
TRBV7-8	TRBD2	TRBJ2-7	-	TGTGCCAGCAGCCTACTAGCGGGGGAGTACGAGCAGTACTTC	CASSLLAGEYEQYF
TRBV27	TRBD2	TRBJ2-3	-	TGTGCCAGCAGTTTAGCGGGAGCGGGGGGGCAATATACGCAGTATTTT	CASSLAGAGGQYTQYF
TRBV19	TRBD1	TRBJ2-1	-	TGTGCCAGTACCCTGACAGGGGGCGCGATGGGACTCTCCTACAATGAGCAGTTCTTC	CASTLTGGAMGLSYNEQFF
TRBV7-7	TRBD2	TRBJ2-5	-	TGTGCCAGCAGCCCCTTTTCGGGGGGCCAAGAGACCCAGTACTTC	CASSPFSGGQETQYF
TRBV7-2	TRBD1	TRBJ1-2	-	TGTGCCAGCAGCTTAGGAGGGACAGCAAATGGCTACACCTTC	CASSLGGTANGYTF
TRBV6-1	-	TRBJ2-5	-	TGTGCCAGCAGTGAAGGGAGAGGGTGGGAGACCCAGTACTTC	CASSEGRGWETQYF
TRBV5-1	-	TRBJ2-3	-	TGCGCCAGCAGCTCTGACAGGTACACAGATACGCAGTATTTT	CASSSDRYTDTQYF
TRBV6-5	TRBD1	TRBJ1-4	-	TGTGCCAGCAGTCCGGGACAGGAGGGCGAAAAACTGTTTTTT	CASSPGQEGEKLFF
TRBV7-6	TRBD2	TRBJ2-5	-	TGTGCCAGCAGCCTCTGGACTAGCGGGGGGAGTGGGGAGACCCAGTACTTC	CASSLWTSGGSGETQYF